This T cell receptor beta chain appears in the sequencing data of a study of tumor and adjacent non-tumor tissue in lung cancer. Study context: The patients, 9 to 11 men and 5 women, were roughly 30 to 76 with stage I to III disease. Each sample yielded around 4 million productive TCRbeta reads on average.

RNA was extracted from bulk tissue without any cell sorting. More than 3 cm separated this lung sample from the edge of the tumor. For this clonotype: The junction and the germline gene differ at one end; a read error may be behind it.

A modified ARM-PCR protocol with three rounds of nested PCR amplified TCRbeta. TCRdb re-called the multiplex PCR reads through MiXCR, storing one row per CDR3 protein. Counted here are roughly 74,000 distinct CDR3 sequences, 76% occurring once; the ten biggest clones make up roughly 37%. Looked up from germline, CDR1 is ENHRY and CDR2 is SYGVKD. The CDR3 consists of 15 residues. The V and J genes are TRBV10-3 and TRBJ2-5; the match to TRBD2 covers 7 bases. The origin of this receptor is an older man with non-small cell lung cancer. The sequencing sample was made of distant non-tumor lung tissue. The CDR3 DNA reads as TGTCCCATCAGTGGGTCCACAGCGGGACCAGAGACCCAGTACTTC. Its translation is CPISGSTAGPETQYF.